The source of this T cell receptor beta chain is a study of spatial heterogeneity in lung cancer. The library protocol tagged each TCR cDNA with a unique molecular identifier. TCRdb re-called the 5' RACE reads through MiXCR, storing one row per CDR3 protein. Among around 20,000 distinct CDR3 sequences listed, roughly a tenth were seen once. This clonotype has at least ten counts. Its antigen is unidentified. The study, taken as a whole, reports: Expanded tumor TCRs that were ubiquitous appeared in blood more at resection than follow-up.

The time point denotes: blood at routine non-recurrence follow-up after resection. The source of this sequence is a male donor with early-stage non-small cell lung cancer. The sample in question was PBMCs, obtained at follow-up.

The CDR3 protein is CASSLESPLGYF. CDR3 DNA: TGTGCCAGCAGCTTAGAGTCCCCTCTGGGGTATTTT. This chain connects TRBV7-9 to TRBJ2-3; D not certain. The V end lost 1 base, the J end lost 14 bases, and 13 bases lay between the germline ends. This CDR3 has 12 residues. Looked up from germline, CDR1 is SEHNR and CDR2 is FQNEAQ (reference sequence).